Within the sample, the clone carrying this T cell receptor gamma chain is medium-sized. This sample also contains other DNA sequences that code for the same CDR3. The source of the sample is a study of gamma-delta T cells after stem cell transplantation. TCRdb redid clone calling on the RT-PCR reads using CATT. This sample has around 1,200 gamma-chain clones, with approximately 3% found just once. The trim removed 5 bases at V and 4 bases at J, leaving 2 bases unmatched. The CDR3 is 15 amino acids. Germline assignment: CDR1 GITISATS and CDR2 ISYDGTV (reference sequence). Sequencing was performed on gamma-delta T cells. The rearrangement joins TRGV9 to TRGJP. The TCR originated in a human donor. It is not recorded whose cells these are; they may come from a transplant donor. The CDR3 coding sequence is TGTGCCTTGTGGGGCCAAGAGTTGGGCAAAAAAATCAAGGTATTT. It codes for CALWGQELGKKIKVF.